This TCR beta chain was sequenced in a study of beta chain features in type 1 diabetes. General study results and limits: People with Type 1 diabetes carried modestly yet significantly shorter TCRB CDR3s in all four CD4+ subsets.

There are a few counts of this clone. Its target is unknown. The isolated RNA, all of it, was reverse transcribed, so expressed TCRB transcripts were what got sequenced. Profiling relied on immunoSEQ multiplex PCR, and the TCRdb table lists in-frame clones only, not all of them. Among around 690,000 clones, roughly an eighth were seen once, and the ten largest hold more than 0.09%. Sequenced: naive CD4+ T cells from blood. This sequence originates from a man aged 30 to 45 with type 1 diabetes.

The CDR3 loop is CASSAGSGTQYF. CDR3 DNA sequence: TGTGCCAGCAGTGCCGGATCTGGGACCCAGTACTTC. The chain combines TRBV6-1 with TRBJ2-5; no clear D gene. The CDR3 sequence is 12 residues long. Germline CDR1 MNHNS, CDR2 SASEGT. V was pared by 4 bases and J by 7 bases, with 10 bases between.